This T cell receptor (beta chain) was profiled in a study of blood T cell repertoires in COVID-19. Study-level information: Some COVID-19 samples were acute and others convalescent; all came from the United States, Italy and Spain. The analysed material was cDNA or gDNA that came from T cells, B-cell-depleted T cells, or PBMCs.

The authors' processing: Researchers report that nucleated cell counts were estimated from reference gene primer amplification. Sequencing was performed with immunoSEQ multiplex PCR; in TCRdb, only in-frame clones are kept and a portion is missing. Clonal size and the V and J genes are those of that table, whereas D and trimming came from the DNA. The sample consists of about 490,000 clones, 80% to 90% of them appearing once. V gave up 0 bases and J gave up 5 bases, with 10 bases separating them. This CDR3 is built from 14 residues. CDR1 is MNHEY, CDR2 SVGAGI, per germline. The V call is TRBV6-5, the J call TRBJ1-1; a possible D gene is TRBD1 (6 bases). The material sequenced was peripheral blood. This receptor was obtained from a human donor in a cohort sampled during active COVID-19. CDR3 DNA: TGTGCCAGCAGTTACTCTGGGCAGGGGACTGAAGCTTTCTTT. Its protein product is CASSYSGQGTEAFF.